The 13 T cell receptor beta chains below were found in one sample sequenced in a study of blood T cell dynamics during melanoma immunotherapy. The sample's time point: week 3, after first cycle of checkpoint inhibitor. Assay used: immunoSEQ multiplex PCR; TCRdb lists only in-frame clones, some missing. The sample lists around 10,000 clones, roughly 89% occurring once. Sequenced material: blood, taken from a patient treated with checkpoint blockade. Receptor source: a human donor with melanoma.

The rearrangement links TRBV20-1 to TRBJ1-1; D is unresolved. The V end lost 5 bases, the J end lost 7 bases, and 11 bases lay between the germline ends. This CDR3 is built from 11 residues. CDR1 and CDR2 from the germline V gene are DFQATT and SNEGSKA (reference sequence). CDR3 nucleotides: TGCAGTGCTTCCCGGCCCATTGAAGCTTTCTTT. Protein product: CSASRPIEAFF.

The chain has TRBV9 and TRBJ2-1; TRBD2 matches at 11 bases. The CDR3 loop spans 17 amino acids. Germline V gene lookup returns CDR1 SGDLS and CDR2 YYNGEE. The V and J ends lost 1 base and 6 bases, in that order; junction bases with no gene match: 9. The CDR3 protein is CASSVPIAGGPVNEQFF. The CDR3, as DNA: TGTGCCAGCAGCGTACCAATAGCGGGAGGGCCTGTCAATGAGCAGTTCTTC. Full variable domain (missing parts from reference TRBV9 and TRBJ2-1): DSGVTQTPKHLITATGQRVTLRCSPRSGDLSVYWYQQSLDQGLQFLIQYYNGEERAKGNILERFSAQQFPDLHSELNLSSLELGDSALYFCASSVPIAGGPVNEQFFGPGTRLTVL.

The genes are TRBV5-1 and TRBJ2-2; D call uncertain. The germline V gene has CDR1 SGHRS and CDR2 YFSETQ. V was cut by 4 bases and J by 4 bases, with 11 bases left in between. The CDR3 loop spans 14 amino acids. The CDR3 coding sequence is TGCGCCAGCAGCGCCCAAGGGATCACCGGGGAGCTGTTTTTT. Residues: CASSAQGITGELFF. Filled out from reference TRBV5-1 and TRBJ2-2, the complete variable domain reads KAGVTQTPRYLIKTRGQQVTLSCSPISGHRSVSWYQQTPGQGLQFLFEYFSETQRNKGNFPGRFSGRQFSNSRSEMNVSTLELGDSALYLCASSAQGITGELFFGEGSRLTVL.

V is TRBV5-6 and J is TRBJ1-4, with D hard to call. The V end was cut by 4 bases, the J end by 0 bases, with 10 bases between. This CDR3 is built from 15 residues. Germline CDR1 and CDR2: SGHDT and YYEEEE. The DNA of the CDR3 is TGTGCCAGCAGCCCTCGGACGGCAACTAATGAAAAACTGTTTTTT. Protein sequence: CASSPRTATNEKLFF.

The genes are TRBV4-3 and TRBJ1-2, with D possibly matching TRBD1 (5 bases). The CDR3 spans 14 residues. CDR1 is LGHNA and CDR2 is YSLEER in the germline V gene. V lost 4 bases and J 7 bases, leaving 16 bases between the germline ends. This chain's CDR3 is CASSPKIGGSGYTF. The CDR3 DNA reads TGCGCCAGCAGCCCCAAGATCGGGGGTTCTGGCTACACCTTC.

The chain links TRBV10-1 to TRBJ2-3; TRBD2 matches at 10 bases. Germline CDR1 reads WNHNN; CDR2 reads SYGVQD (reference sequence). This CDR3 spans 15 amino acids. J was trimmed by 2 bases and V by 5 bases; bases with no gene match: 4. CDR3 nucleotide sequence: TGCGCCAGCAGTCCCGGACTAGCGGCCACAGATACGCAGTATTTT. It specifies CASSPGLAATDTQYF.

The rearrangement links TRBV19 to TRBJ2-1; 14 nucleotides agree with TRBD2. Trimming took 6 bases from V and 3 from J; bases not matched to a gene: 4. Germline CDR1 reads LNHDA; CDR2 reads SQIVND (reference sequence). There are 16 residues in the CDR3. The CDR3 region is CASRVTSGRGYNEQFF. The CDR3 region has the DNA TGTGCCAGTAGAGTGACTAGCGGGAGGGGCTACAATGAGCAGTTCTTC. The full variable domain, completed using reference TRBV19 and TRBJ2-1, is DGGITQSPKYLFRKEGQNVTLSCEQNLNHDAMYWYRQDPGQGLRLIYYSQIVNDFQKGDIAEGYSVSREKKESFPLTVTSAQKNPTAFYLCASRVTSGRGYNEQFFGPGTRLTVL.

V usage is TRBV2 and J usage is TRBJ2-2; unclear D gene. The CDR3 spans 15 residues. Germline lookup yields CDR1 SNHLY and CDR2 FYNNEI. The V and J ends lost 6 bases and 4 bases respectively, with 15 bases between them. The chain's CDR3 is CASRPPGRSTGELFF. CDR3 in DNA: TGTGCCAGCAGGCCCCCGGGCCGTAGCACCGGGGAGCTGTTTTTT.

The chain carries TRBV6-5 and TRBJ2-5; possibly TRBD1 or TRBD2 for D (5 bases each). TRBJ2-7 matches the DNA end more closely, so the J call is doubtful. Germline V gene data show CDR1 as MNHEY and CDR2 as SVGAGI. This CDR3 spans 14 amino acids. The CDR3 DNA sequence: TGTGCCAGCAGGAGGGACCAGAGCTCCTACGAGCAGTACTTC. As protein: CASRRDQSSYEQYF.

The chain combines TRBV5-6 with TRBJ2-5, with D possibly matching TRBD1 (6 bases). Looked up from germline, CDR1 is SGHDT and CDR2 is YYEEEE. The CDR3 contains 16 residues. Trimming cost V 4 bases and J 1 base, with 17 bases left between them. CDR3 residues: CASSLGQLRIQETQYF. The CDR3 DNA sequence: TGTGCCAGCAGCCTGGGACAATTGAGAATCCAAGAGACCCAGTACTTC.

The chain employs TRBV7-5 and TRBJ2-2; TRBD1, the table's D call, was not compared with the DNA. TRBV7-5 is a recognized pseudogene. This CDR3 is 13 amino acids long. The CDR3 sequence: CASSPQGGGELFF. The DNA of the CDR3 is TGTGCCAGCAGCCCACAGGGTGGCGGGGAGCTGTTTTTT.

The genes are TRBV28 and TRBJ2-7; TRBD1 matches 8 bases. The V gene end was trimmed by 1 base and the J gene end by 5 bases; junction bases not matched to a gene: 7. The CDR3 is made up of 15 amino acids. CDR1 is MDHEN, CDR2 SYDVKM, per germline. CDR3 amino acids: CASSLYAGGRHEQYF. The DNA of the CDR3 is TGTGCCAGCAGTTTATATGCAGGGGGCCGGCACGAGCAGTACTTC.

V usage is TRBV11-2 and J usage is TRBJ2-5, with a tentative D call TRBD2 (6 bases). Trimming took 1 base from V and 5 from J, leaving 20 bases between them. There are 17 residues in the CDR3. Germline V gives CDR1 SGHAT, CDR2 FQNNGV. The CDR3 DNA follows: TGTGCCAGCAGCTTAGGTCGGGGGAATTGGATTAGGGAGACCCAGTACTTC. This encodes CASSLGRGNWIRETQYF.